The 3 T cell receptor beta chains given below trace back to one sample, sequenced in a study of cytomegalovirus exposure and HLA in healthy donors. 13 Jbeta primers and 60 Vbeta primers were used for the PCR. The protocol was immunoSEQ multiplex PCR, while the TCRdb copy is restricted to in-frame clones and leaves out a portion. The sample has about 200,000 clones; the top ten hold roughly 0.74%. Source material: PBMCs. The receptors stem from a boy under 18 in good health and CMV-seronegative.

The CDR3 DNA reads TGTGCCACCAGCAGAGGGACAGGGGCGGGGAACACTGAAGCTTTCTTT. As protein: CATSRGTGAGNTEAFF. This sequence joins TRBV15 and TRBJ1-1, with 9 bases lining up with TRBD1. The CDR3 runs to 16 residues. Germline V lookup: CDR1 LNHNV, CDR2 YYDKDF (reference sequence). V shed 1 base and J 1 base; nucleotides not matched to a gene: 4.

The chain employs TRBV7-9 and TRBJ2-2; maybe TRBD2 (5 bases). V lost 6 bases and J 4 bases, leaving 18 bases between the germline ends. CDR3 length: 16 amino acids. Germline CDR1 SEHNR, CDR2 FQNEAQ (reference sequence). The CDR3 reads CASRPFGITGTGELFF. CDR3 coding DNA: TGTGCCAGCAGACCATTCGGGATTACCGGCACCGGGGAGCTGTTTTTT.

V and J are TRBV9 and TRBJ1-6, with D perhaps matching TRBD1 (5 bases). Trimming stripped 2 bases from V and 7 bases from J, with 16 bases between. The CDR3 totals 16 residues. Germline V CDR1 and CDR2: SGDLS, YYNGEE. The chain's CDR3 is CASSVEPRRGNSPLHF. Written as DNA, the CDR3 is TGTGCCAGCAGCGTTGAGCCGCGACGGGGGAATTCACCCCTCCACTTT.